Sequencing of this T cell receptor (beta chain) was carried out in a study of cytomegalovirus exposure and HLA in healthy donors. Study findings and constraints: HLA alleles were associated with around 17,000 TCR beta sequences in a later analysis at 0.05 false discovery rate. With later analysis, a missense DCLRE1C variant became linked to TCR beta V- and J-gene trimming.

Use of 60 Vbeta and 13 Jbeta primers characterized the PCR. TCRdb's table, derived via immunoSEQ multiplex PCR, lists solely in-frame clones and lacks some. The table lists 210,000 or so clones, less than 85% of them singletons. The germline CDR1 and CDR2 sequences are MNHEY and SMNVEV (reference sequence). CDR3 size: 15 residues. Trimming removed 6 bases from V and 5 bases from J, with 19 bases in between. Healthy bone marrow donors made up the donors. This clone was counted between two and nine times. Its target is not known. The source is a man younger than 35 in good health and CMV-seronegative. V and J are TRBV27 and TRBJ1-2; D is possibly TRBD1 (6 bases). Specimen: PBMCs. CDR3 sequence (DNA): TGTGCCAGCAGCCCCGGCGGGGGGGCTAGGTATGGCTACACCTTC. It yields the protein CASSPGGGARYGYTF.